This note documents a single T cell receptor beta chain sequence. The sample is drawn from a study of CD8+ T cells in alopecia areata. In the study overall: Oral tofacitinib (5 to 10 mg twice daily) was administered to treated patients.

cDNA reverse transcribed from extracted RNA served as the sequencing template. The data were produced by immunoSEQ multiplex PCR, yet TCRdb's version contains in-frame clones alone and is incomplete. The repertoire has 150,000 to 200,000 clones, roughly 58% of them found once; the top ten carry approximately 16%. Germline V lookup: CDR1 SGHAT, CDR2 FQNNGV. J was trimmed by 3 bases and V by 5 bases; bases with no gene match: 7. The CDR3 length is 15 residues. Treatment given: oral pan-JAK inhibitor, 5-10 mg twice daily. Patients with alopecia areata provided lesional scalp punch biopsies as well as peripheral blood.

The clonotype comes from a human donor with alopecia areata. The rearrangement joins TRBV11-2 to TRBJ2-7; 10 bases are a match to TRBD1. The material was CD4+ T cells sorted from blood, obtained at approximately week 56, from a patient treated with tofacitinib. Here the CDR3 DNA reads TGTGCCAGCAGCGCGGGACAGGGGAACAACTACGAGCAGTACTTC. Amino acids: CASSAGQGNNYEQYF.